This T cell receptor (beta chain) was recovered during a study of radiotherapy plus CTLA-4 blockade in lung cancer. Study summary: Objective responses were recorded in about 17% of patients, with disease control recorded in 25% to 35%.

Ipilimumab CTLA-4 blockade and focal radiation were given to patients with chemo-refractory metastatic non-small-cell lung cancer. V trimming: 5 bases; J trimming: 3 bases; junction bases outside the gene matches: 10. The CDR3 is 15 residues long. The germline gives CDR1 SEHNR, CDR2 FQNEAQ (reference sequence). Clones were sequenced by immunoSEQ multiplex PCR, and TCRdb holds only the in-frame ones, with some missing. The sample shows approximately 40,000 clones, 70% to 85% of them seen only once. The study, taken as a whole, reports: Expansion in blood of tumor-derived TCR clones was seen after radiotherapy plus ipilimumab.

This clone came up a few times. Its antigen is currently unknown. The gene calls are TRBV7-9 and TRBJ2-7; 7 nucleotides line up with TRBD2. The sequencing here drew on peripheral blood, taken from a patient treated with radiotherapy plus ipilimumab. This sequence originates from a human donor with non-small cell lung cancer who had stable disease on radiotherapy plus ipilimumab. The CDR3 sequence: CASSRAGTIFYEQYV. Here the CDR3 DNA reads TGTGCCAGCAGCCGAGCCGGGACTATCTTCTACGAGCAGTACGTC.